This TCR beta chain was found in a study of blood T cells in healthy people across ages. They isolated at least 6 million PBMCs from each sample. Sample-barcoded 5' priming and a J-beta primer mix drove a second PCR of about 7 to 12 cycles. TCRdb independently ran MiXCR on the 5' RACE reads; one entry per CDR3 protein. The sample has under 2,000,000 distinct CDR3 sequences, about 50% seen once. As to this clonotype: Its antigen remains unknown.

Germline V CDR1 and CDR2: LGHDT, YNNKEL (reference sequence). This CDR3 has 14 residues. The trim removed 1 base at V and 6 bases at J, leaving 4 bases unmatched. Broader study findings: Strong correlation was found linking TCR beta diversity to naive T cell percentage. Measured against age, TCR beta diversity per million T cells decreased in a roughly linear manner.

This TCR was sampled from a woman between 40 and 55 years old in good health. This chain connects TRBV3-1 to TRBJ1-2, with 8 bases that match TRBD1. The sample was blood. CDR3 sequence reads: CASSQADRANGYTF. As DNA, the CDR3 is TGTGCCAGCAGCCAAGCGGACAGGGCGAATGGCTACACCTTC.